This is a list of T cell receptor beta chains from one sample in a study of identifying expanded T cells in peripheral blood. Produced via immunoSEQ multiplex PCR; TCRdb's table is partial and in-frame only. The table lists approximately 120,000 clones, less than 90% of them singletons. The sequenced sample was blood. These receptors were taken from a person between 18 and 75 years old in good health. Each CDR3 is given with its conserved first and last residue. A D gene is named only where the DNA matches it firmly. The size entry is marked missing in some rows and otherwise reads once, few, many or a size class.

V gene	CDR3 length	D gene	clone size	J gene	CDR3 protein	CDR3 DNA
TRBV25-1	14	.	.	TRBJ1-2	CASSEAGFFGGYTF	TGTGCCAGCAGTGAGGCGGGGTTTTTTGGGGGCTACACCTTC
TRBV5-6	13	.	.	TRBJ2-3	CASSGVLTDTQYF	TGTGCCAGCAGCGGAGTATTGACAGATACGCAGTATTTT
TRBV7-9	15	.	.	TRBJ2-3	CASSSGAGWADTQYF	TGTGCCAGCAGCTCCGGGGCGGGATGGGCAGATACGCAGTATTTT
TRBV30	13	TRBD1	.	TRBJ1-1	CAWGDRVGTEAFF	TGTGCCTGGGGGGACAGGGTAGGCACTGAAGCTTTCTTT
TRBV27	14	.	once	TRBJ1-1	CASSPLRTNTEAFF	TGTGCCAGCAGTCCCCTCCGGACGAACACTGAAGCTTTCTTT
TRBV6-5	15	TRBD1	.	TRBJ2-7	CASRLTGTGRSEQYF	TGTGCCAGCAGGCTGACCGGGACAGGGCGATCCGAGCAGTACTTC
TRBV9	13	TRBD1	.	TRBJ2-3	CASGDSYTDTQYF	TGTGCCAGCGGGGACAGTTACACAGATACGCAGTATTTT
TRBV30	11	.	.	TRBJ2-3	CAWSSKDTQYF	TGTGCCTGGAGTTCTAAAGATACGCAGTATTTT
TRBV2	13	TRBD2	.	TRBJ2-5	CAGTSGRAETQYF	TGTGCCGGAACTAGCGGGAGGGCCGAGACCCAGTACTTC
TRBV5-1	14	.	.	TRBJ2-1	CASSLQGLYNEQFF	TGCGCCAGCAGCTTGCAGGGACTTTACAATGAGCAGTTCTTC
TRBV18	14	.	.	TRBJ2-7	CASSPGTGTYEQYF	TGTGCCAGCTCACCGGGAACAGGTACCTACGAGCAGTACTTC
TRBV5-1	14	.	.	TRBJ2-6	CASSPLSGANVLTF	TGCGCCAGCAGCCCGCTCTCTGGGGCCAACGTCCTGACTTTC
TRBV10-2	13	.	.	TRBJ1-1	CASSESRDTEAFF	TGCGCCAGCAGTGAGTCGAGAGACACTGAAGCTTTCTTT
TRBV30	12	.	.	TRBJ2-7	CAWSKETSEQYF	TGTGCCTGGAGTAAGGAGACGTCGGAGCAGTACTTC
TRBV28	16	TRBD2	.	TRBJ2-1	CASSPTGTSGYNEQFF	TGTGCCAGCAGTCCGACGGGGACTAGCGGCTACAATGAGCAGTTCTTC
TRBV7-3	16	TRBD2	.	TRBJ2-3	CASSSGLAGRSDTQYF	TGTGCCAGCAGCTCCGGACTAGCGGGGAGGTCAGATACGCAGTATTTT
TRBV6-5	15	.	.	TRBJ2-5	CASSPTTLYQETQYF	TGTGCCAGCAGTCCAACGACATTGTACCAAGAGACCCAGTACTTC
TRBV5-6	16	TRBD1	once	TRBJ1-6	CASSRGRGQYNSPLHF	TGTGCCAGCAGTCGAGGAAGGGGACAGTATAATTCACCCCTCCACTTT
TRBV27	13	.	once	TRBJ2-1	CASSSDGDNEQFF	TGTGCCAGCAGTTCCGACGGAGACAATGAGCAGTTCTTC
TRBV6-5	12	.	.	TRBJ2-1	CASRGPGNEQFF	TGTGCCAGCAGAGGACCCGGCAATGAGCAGTTCTTC
TRBV29-1	13	TRBD1	.	TRBJ1-1	CSVSGTANTEAFF	TGCAGCGTTTCCGGGACAGCGAACACTGAAGCTTTCTTT
TRBV25-1	11	.	.	TRBJ1-2	CASSDNYGYTF	TGTGCCAGCAGTGATAACTATGGCTACACCTTC
TRBV5-6	14	.	.	TRBJ2-1	CASSLRDSYNEQFF	TGTGCCAGCAGCTTGCGTGATTCCTACAATGAGCAGTTCTTC
TRBV5-6	16	TRBD1	.	TRBJ2-1	CASSSTGKIPYNEQFF	TGTGCCAGCAGCTCGACAGGGAAAATCCCCTACAATGAGCAGTTCTTC
TRBV7-9	13	.	.	TRBJ1-5	CASSLTVNQPQHF	TGTGCCAGCAGCTTAACGGTGAATCAGCCCCAGCATTTT
TRBV5-8	16	.	.	TRBJ1-1	CASSLDSRGRNTEAFF	TGTGCCAGCAGCTTGGACTCCAGGGGTCGGAACACTGAAGCTTTCTTT
TRBV5-6	16	.	.	TRBJ1-1	CASSFAPGAMMTEAFF	TGTGCCAGCAGTTTCGCGCCGGGGGCGATGATGACCGAAGCTTTCTTT
TRBV6-1	15	TRBD1	.	TRBJ2-1	CASTVSTGGRNEQFF	TGTGCCAGCACGGTCTCGACAGGGGGCCGCAATGAGCAGTTCTTC
TRBV19	15	.	.	TRBJ2-7	CASSPRQVPSYEQYF	TGTGCCAGTAGTCCCAGACAGGTGCCCTCCTACGAGCAGTACTTC
TRBV30	14	.	.	TRBJ1-5	CAWSVIWENQPQHF	TGTGCCTGGAGTGTAATTTGGGAGAATCAGCCCCAGCATTTT
TRBV6-6	12	.	.	TRBJ1-1	CASSQVGVSAFF	TGTGCCAGCAGTCAAGTTGGGGTTTCGGCTTTCTTT
TRBV5-4	15	TRBD1	once	TRBJ2-2	CASSFGDRDSGELFF	TGTGCCAGCAGCTTCGGGGACAGGGATTCCGGGGAGCTGTTTTTT
TRBV19	14	TRBD1	few	TRBJ1-3	CASTAGTEGNTIYF	TGTGCCAGTACTGCAGGGACAGAAGGAAACACCATATATTTT
TRBV19	15	TRBD2	.	TRBJ2-3	CASSISGAVTDTQYF	TGTGCCAGTAGTATCAGCGGGGCGGTCACAGATACGCAGTATTTT
TRBV6-1	14	TRBD1	once	TRBJ2-5	CASSPGTGEETQYF	TGTGCCAGCAGTCCAGGGACAGGTGAAGAGACCCAGTACTTC
TRBV5-1	16	.	.	TRBJ2-7	CASSPLSRGRAYEQYF	TGCGCCAGCAGCCCCCTTAGTAGAGGACGTGCCTACGAGCAGTACTTC
TRBV11-2	13	.	.	TRBJ1-4	CASRRDPNEKLFF	TGTGCCAGCAGACGGGACCCAAATGAAAAACTGTTTTTT
TRBV7-3	15	TRBD1	.	TRBJ1-1	CASSLRGTGITEAFF	TGTGCCAGCAGCTTACGGGGGACAGGGATTACTGAAGCTTTCTTT
TRBV7-2	13	.	.	TRBJ2-5	CASSFIGPETQYF	TGTGCCAGCAGCTTCATAGGGCCGGAGACCCAGTACTTC
TRBV7-2	13	TRBD2	.	TRBJ2-7	CASREGPITEQYF	TGTGCCAGCCGGGAGGGACCTATTACCGAGCAGTACTTC
TRBV7-2	15	.	.	TRBJ2-2	CASSLMTGGTGELFF	TGTGCCAGCAGCCTAATGACAGGAGGCACCGGGGAGCTGTTTTTT
TRBV6-6	14	.	.	TRBJ2-7	CASSYSRTDARQYF	TGTGCCAGCAGTTACTCCCGCACGGATGCACGGCAGTACTTC
TRBV4-2	14	.	.	TRBJ1-1	CASSQGDQGTEAFF	TGTGCCAGCAGCCAAGGGGACCAGGGAACTGAAGCTTTCTTT
TRBV7-2	16	.	.	TRBJ2-7	CASSLRGDSANYEQYF	TGTGCCAGCAGCTTAAGGGGGGACAGCGCTAACTACGAGCAGTACTTC
TRBV11-3	14	TRBD1	.	TRBJ2-1	CASSLGLQGQEQFF	TGTGCCAGCAGCTTAGGCCTACAGGGGCAAGAGCAGTTCTTC
TRBV6-4	13	.	.	TRBJ2-7	CASSTGRTYEQYF	TGTGCCAGCAGTACAGGGAGAACCTACGAGCAGTACTTC
TRBV19	12	.	.	TRBJ1-2	CASSIQSYGYTF	TGTGCCAGTAGTATCCAATCCTATGGCTACACCTTC
TRBV30	13	.	.	TRBJ1-3	CAWNSGYGNTIYF	TGTGCCTGGAATTCAGGGTACGGAAACACCATATATTTT
TRBV27	17	TRBD2	.	TRBJ2-3	CASSFAGLAGGTDTQYF	TGTGCCAGCAGTTTCGCAGGGCTAGCGGGGGGCACAGATACGCAGTATTTT
TRBV27	15	TRBD2	.	TRBJ2-7	CASSLRGAVVNEQYF	TGTGCCAGCAGTTTGCGGGGGGCGGTTGTAAACGAGCAGTACTTC
TRBV25-1	13	.	.	TRBJ2-7	CASRAGHSYEQYF	TGTGCCAGCAGAGCGGGACACTCCTACGAGCAGTACTTC
TRBV11-3	14	TRBD1	.	TRBJ2-3	CASSSDRDTDTQYF	TGTGCCAGCAGCTCGGACAGGGACACAGATACGCAGTATTTT
TRBV7-2	16	TRBD2	.	TRBJ2-1	CASSQGSGGAYNEQFF	TGTGCCAGCAGCCAAGGGAGCGGGGGGGCATACAATGAGCAGTTCTTC
TRBV29-1	14	.	.	TRBJ1-1	CSVEEGAPRAEAFF	TGCAGCGTTGAAGAAGGGGCCCCGAGGGCTGAAGCTTTCTTT
TRBV7-8	14	.	.	TRBJ1-5	CASSLGRSNQPQHF	TGTGCCAGCAGCTTAGGCAGGAGCAATCAGCCCCAGCATTTT